This TCR beta chain was profiled in a study of cytomegalovirus exposure and HLA in healthy donors. Overall study: Early released data comprised 80 million or so unique TCRs from HLA-typed donors. Study findings and constraints: Specificity for CMV antigens was confirmed in vitro for three of the CMV-associated chains.

In the PCR, 60 Vbeta and 13 Jbeta primers were used. TCRdb's table, derived via immunoSEQ multiplex PCR, lists solely in-frame clones and lacks some. The sample shows about 140,000 clones, over 75% of them seen only once. As regards this clone: Its antigen remains unidentified.

This CDR3 is built from 15 residues. J was trimmed by 0 bases and V by 4 bases; bases with no gene match: 2. The germline V gene has CDR1 SGHRS and CDR2 YFSETQ. V usage is TRBV5-1 and J usage is TRBJ1-1; 11 bases line up with TRBD1. Material for sequencing was PBMCs. The clonotype was recovered from a female donor in good health and CMV-seronegative. CDR3 in amino acids: CASSRTGGLNTEAFF. CDR3 nucleotides: TGCGCCAGCAGCCGGACAGGGGGCCTGAACACTGAAGCTTTCTTT.